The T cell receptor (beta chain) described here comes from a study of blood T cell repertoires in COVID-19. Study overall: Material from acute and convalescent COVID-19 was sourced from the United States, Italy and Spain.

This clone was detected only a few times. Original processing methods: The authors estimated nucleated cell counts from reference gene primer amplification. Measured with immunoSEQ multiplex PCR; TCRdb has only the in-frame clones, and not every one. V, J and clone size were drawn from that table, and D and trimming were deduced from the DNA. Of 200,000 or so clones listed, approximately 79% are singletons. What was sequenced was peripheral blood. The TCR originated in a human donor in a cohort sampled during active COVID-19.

The CDR3 loop reads CASSQVTASTEAFF. The CDR3 DNA follows: TGCGCCAGCAGCCAAGTAACAGCTTCCACTGAAGCTTTCTTT. The rearrangement uses TRBV4-3 and TRBJ1-1, with no clear D. The CDR3 has 14 residues. V lost 1 base, J lost 4 bases, and 10 bases lay in between. The germline CDR1 and CDR2 sequences are LGHNA and YSLEER.